This TCR beta chain originates from a study of T cells in Graves' hyperthyroidism and ophthalmopathy. Researchers took RNA transcripts and amplified the TCR beta CDR3 regions from them. TCR CDR3 regions were first amplified by RT-PCR with HTBI primers. TCRdb fed the multiplex PCR reads into MiXCR, producing one record per CDR3 protein. Of 300,000 to 450,000 distinct CDR3 sequences in the sample, around 25% were seen once. A word on this clonotype: What it binds is not known.

The study enrolled patients aged 18 to 65 with newly diagnosed hyperthyroidism of under 2 months' duration. The study based diagnoses on clinical symptoms, serum thyroxine and TRAb, thyroid ultrasound and orbital computed tomography. PBMCs came from 10 ml fresh peripheral blood. Points from the study as a whole: Model output signaled ophthalmopathy a median roughly 6.1 months ahead of onset.

V shed 8 bases and J shed 2 bases, with 11 bases lying between them. Germline V CDR1 and CDR2: SEHNR, FQNEAQ (reference sequence). The CDR3 consists of 13 residues. The chain combines TRBV7-9 with TRBJ2-3; the D is unclear. Sequences were obtained from blood. The TCR originated in a man in his fifties with Graves' hyperthyroidism. This CDR3 reads CASGAVNTDTQYF. DNA of the CDR3: TGTGCCAGCGGTGCGGTTAACACAGATACGCAGTATTTT.